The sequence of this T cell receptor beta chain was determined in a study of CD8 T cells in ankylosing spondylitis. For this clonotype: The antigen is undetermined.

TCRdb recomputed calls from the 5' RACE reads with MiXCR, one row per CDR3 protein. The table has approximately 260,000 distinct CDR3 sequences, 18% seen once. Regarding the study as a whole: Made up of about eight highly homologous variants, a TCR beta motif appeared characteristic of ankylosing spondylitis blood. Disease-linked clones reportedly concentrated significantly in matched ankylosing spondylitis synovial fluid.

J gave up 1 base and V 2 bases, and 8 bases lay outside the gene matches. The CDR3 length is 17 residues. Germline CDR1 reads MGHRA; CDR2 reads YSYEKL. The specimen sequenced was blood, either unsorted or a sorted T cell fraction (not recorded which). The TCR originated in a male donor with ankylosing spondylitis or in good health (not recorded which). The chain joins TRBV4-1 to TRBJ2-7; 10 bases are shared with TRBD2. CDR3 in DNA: TGCGCCAGCAGCCAAACGCGGGTAGCGGGAGGATCCTACGAGCAGTACTTC. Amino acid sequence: CASSQTRVAGGSYEQYF.